This TCR beta chain emerged from a study of blood T cell repertoires in COVID-19. The wider study: In each case, the material was cDNA or gDNA derived from T cells, B-cell-depleted T cells, or PBMCs.

Here immunoSEQ multiplex PCR was the method, and the copy in TCRdb shows in-frame clones only, minus some. The data contain under 40,000 clones, more than 70% of them singletons. V was shortened by 6 bases and J by 0 bases, with 4 bases between the two germline ends. Germline-derived CDR1 and CDR2 are DFQATT and SNEGSKA (reference sequence). The CDR3 has 11 amino acids. The chain combines TRBV20-1 with TRBJ2-3, with no clear D. This receptor was obtained from a man aged 70-80 years with active COVID-19. Sequences were obtained from peripheral blood. The CDR3 coding sequence is TGCAGTGCCACTAGCACAGATACGCAGTATTTT. Protein: CSATSTDTQYF.